The rows below give T cell receptor beta chains drawn from one sample of a study of blood T cell repertoires in COVID-19. TCRdb's table, derived via immunoSEQ multiplex PCR, lists solely in-frame clones and lacks some. The table has about 67,000 clones, more than 70% seen once. Sequencing input: peripheral blood. The receptors derive from a woman aged 55 to 70 with acute or convalescent COVID-19. Both conserved end residues are part of each CDR3. A D gene is named only where the DNA matches it firmly. Where a row states a size, it is once, few, many or the class of an expanded clone; other rows omit it.

j_gene,d_gene,abundance,v_gene,CDR3nt,CDR3aa
TRBJ1-6,TRBD1,NA,TRBV10-3,TGTGCCATCAGTGGAGGGGACAGGAAAATTAATAATTCACCCCTCCACTTT,CAISGGDRKINNSPLHF
TRBJ2-2,TRBD1,NA,TRBV10-3,TGTGCCATCAAGGGGGACAGGGGGAGCACCGGGGAGCTGTTTTTT,CAIKGDRGSTGELFF
TRBJ2-7,TRBD1,NA,TRBV6-2/TRBV6-3,TGTGCCAGCAGTTACAGGGACAGGAACAACGAGCAGTACTTC,CASSYRDRNNEQYF
TRBJ2-5,TRBD1,NA,TRBV28,TGTGCCAGCAGTTTAATAGGTCCAGGGGGCGCGCAGGGGGGGACCCAGTACTTC,CASSLIGPGGAQGGTQYF
TRBJ1-2,NA,few,TRBV11-2,TGTGCCAGCAGCCTAGGGGAGGGTTTGGCCCATGGCTACACCTTC,CASSLGEGLAHGYTF
TRBJ1-2,NA,NA,TRBV5-6,TGTGCCAGCAGCAGGGAGTATGACTATGGCTACACCTTC,CASSREYDYGYTF
TRBJ2-3,NA,NA,TRBV30,TGTGCCTGGAGCGGCCAGGGGTCACGCACAGATACGCAGTATTTT,CAWSGQGSRTDTQYF
TRBJ1-5,TRBD1,NA,TRBV19,TGTGCCAGTAGTTCACCCGGGACAGGCCCTAATCAGCCCCAGCATTTT,CASSSPGTGPNQPQHF
TRBJ2-5,TRBD2,NA,TRBV2,TGTGCCAGCAGTCAACTAGCGGTACAAGAGACCCAGTACTTC,CASSQLAVQETQYF
TRBJ1-1,TRBD1,NA,TRBV7-9,TGTGCCAGCAGTTACAGGGGAACTGAAGCTTTCTTT,CASSYRGTEAFF
TRBJ2-1,TRBD2,NA,TRBV2,TGTGCCAGCCGCCTCGGACTAGCGTACAATGAGCAGTTCTTC,CASRLGLAYNEQFF
TRBJ1-2,NA,NA,TRBV19,TGTGCCAGTAGTGCGGGACCTCAATCTAACTATGGCTACACCTTC,CASSAGPQSNYGYTF
TRBJ2-2,NA,NA,TRBV5-1,TGCGCCAGCCATCCCGGGGAGTTTTCCGGGGAGCTGTTTTTT,CASHPGEFSGELFF
TRBJ1-5,TRBD1,NA,TRBV5-1,TGCGCCAGCAGCTTACCAAATCTTATCCGGGACAGGGGGCTTCAGCCCCAGCATTTT,CASSLPNLIRDRGLQPQHF
TRBJ2-1,TRBD2,NA,TRBV27,TGTGCCAGCAGTTATACTAGCGGGGGGGGCAATGAGCAGTTCTTC,CASSYTSGGGNEQFF
TRBJ2-1,NA,NA,TRBV4-2,TGTGCCAGCAGCCAAGAGTTGGAACCAAGGGGTGAGCAGTTCTTC,CASSQELEPRGEQFF
TRBJ1-2,NA,NA,TRBV6-5,TGTGCCAGCAGACGGGACACCTACTATGGCTACACCTTC,CASRRDTYYGYTF
TRBJ2-7,NA,NA,TRBV30,TGTGCCTGGAGTGTGGTAACAGGGAAGCAGCAGTACTTC,CAWSVVTGKQQYF
TRBJ2-3,NA,NA,TRBV7-3,TGTGCCAGCAGCTCGTCGGGTTACACAGATACGCAGTATTTT,CASSSSGYTDTQYF
TRBJ1-5,NA,once,TRBV28,TGTGCCAGCAGTTTCGGTCAGCCCCAGCATTTT,CASSFGQPQHF
TRBJ1-2,TRBD1,NA,TRBV4-2,TGTGCCAGCAGCCAAGATCCGAGACAGGGCTTCTATGGCTACACCTTC,CASSQDPRQGFYGYTF
TRBJ2-1,TRBD1,NA,TRBV11-3,TGTGCCAGCAGCTTAGGGACAGGGGGCGCCTACAATGAGCAGTTCTTC,CASSLGTGGAYNEQFF
TRBJ1-5,TRBD1,NA,TRBV19,TGTGCCAGTAGTCTGGGACAGCGAAATCAGCCCCAGCATTTT,CASSLGQRNQPQHF
TRBJ2-1,NA,NA,TRBV7-2,TGTGCCAGCAGCTTATTGCCAGGCTACAATGAGCAGTTCTTC,CASSLLPGYNEQFF
TRBJ2-6,NA,NA,TRBV9,TGTGCCAGTTACAGGGAGGGGGCCAACGTCCTGACTTTC,CASYREGANVLTF
TRBJ1-2,TRBD1,NA,TRBV28,TGTGCCAGCAGACCTGACAGGGTGGTCTATGGCTACACCTTC,CASRPDRVVYGYTF
TRBJ2-7,TRBD1,NA,TRBV27,TGTGCCAGCAGTTTATCTGGGACAGGGGCTTCCTACGAGCAGTACTTC,CASSLSGTGASYEQYF
TRBJ2-3,NA,NA,TRBV6-5,TGTGCCAGCAGATTGGGACTTTCCGCGCAGTATTTT,CASRLGLSAQYF
TRBJ1-1,NA,NA,TRBV7-3,TGTGCCAGCAGCTTAATAGGGGCGAACACTGAAGCTTTCTTT,CASSLIGANTEAFF
TRBJ2-2,TRBD1,NA,TRBV5-1,TGCGCCAGCAGCTTTATGGGACAGGGGAACACCGGGGAGCTGTTTTTT,CASSFMGQGNTGELFF
TRBJ1-6,TRBD1,NA,TRBV9,TGTGCCAGCAGCGTAGGTCGAGGAGGGACAGGGAATGCGTCACCCCTCCACTTT,CASSVGRGGTGNASPLHF
TRBJ1-2,NA,medium-sized,TRBV29-1,TGCAGCGTTGAAGATAGTGACAGCTACTCTAACTATGGCTACACCTTC,CSVEDSDSYSNYGYTF
TRBJ2-3,NA,NA,TRBV19,TGTGCCAGTAGTATTTTCCCGGGGTTCACAGATACGCAGTATTTT,CASSIFPGFTDTQYF